A single TCR beta chain is shown here with its context. Its cognate antigen has yet to be identified. No per-base quality is available; no much larger clone lies one base away. TCRbeta CDR3 regions were amplified from genomic DNA by means of the immunoSEQ Assay, a bias-controlled multiplex PCR. In the paper's pipeline: Nucleated cell counts per sample were estimated from amplification of reference gene primers within the assay. To quantify the absolute abundance of each unique TCRbeta CDR3 rearrangement, sequence reads were collapsed and filtered. For each sample, productive Simpson clonality was calculated by taking the square root of Simpson's diversity index across productive rearrangements. In TCRdb, the immuneACCESS table is reduced to in-frame sequences with V and J assigned. These tables do not hold every clone; where another copy was compared, an unresolved V gene accounts for under half, and the others remain unexplained. V, J and clone size were drawn from that table, and D and trimming were deduced from the DNA. The sample includes around 480,000 clones, with around 89% observed a single time. Around 12% of the sample comes from the top ten.

One collaborating source in Seattle enrolled patients during active infection and followed them longitudinally through the course of disease. Collaborating institutions collected whole blood in K2EDTA tubes following their own protocols. Collaborator samples were shipped for TCRbeta analysis as frozen whole blood, isolated PBMCs, or DNA extracted from either sample type. The germline V end is reduced by 5 bases and the J end by 0 bases; junction bases left unmatched: 5. CDR1 and CDR2 are drawn from the germline V gene: SGHAT, FQNNGV. The CDR3 has 15 amino acids, counting the end cysteine and phenylalanine. The CDR3 DNA has 45 bases and is translated from base 1. This sample was included in a study of blood T cell repertoires in COVID-19 (TCRdb year 2020). Looking at the study overall: Collaborator samples came from the United States, Italy and Spain and covered acute and convalescent phases of COVID-19. Subjects who had been exposed to COVID-19, were actively infected with it, or had recovered from it provided the deeply sampled blood TCRbeta repertoires that made up the dataset. Nearly every sample came with metadata listing a de-identified subject ID, COVID-19 status, age in years and sex. The prospective study material was composed of cDNA or gDNA derived from T cells, B-cell-depleted T cells, or PBMCs. The repertoires were made available in a free public database intended to serve as a resource for research on the immune response to SARS-CoV-2. Where available, HLA class I and class II types were taken from metadata supplied by the sample provider and were not determined by assay-based typing. The samples were drawn from two sources: the first 160 participants of the ongoing ImmuneRACE study, and 1,254 subjects contributed by 6 global collaborators.

Study-wide conclusions, independent of this receptor: The amount of clinical and demographic metadata varied by source and participant and was provided uncurated.

Rearrangement joined TRBV11-2 to TRBJ2-7; 9 central bases correspond to TRBD1. The clonotype comes from a woman between 50 and 59 years old with COVID-19, enrolled during active disease. Sequenced material: peripheral blood. The nucleotide sequence reads as follows: TGTGCCAGCAGCCTCGACAGGGGGAGCTCCTACGAGCAGTACTTC. Translated, it reads CASSLDRGSSYEQYF. With all but the CDR3 taken from the reference TRBV11-2 and TRBJ2-7 genes, the full variable domain is: EAGVAQSPRYKIIEKRQSVAFWCNPISGHATLYWYQQILGQGPKLLIQFQNNGVVDDSQLPKDRFSAERLKGVDSTLKIQPAKLEDSAVYLCASSLDRGSSYEQYFGPGTRLTVT.